Listed here are 5 T cell receptor beta chains from one sample, sequenced in a study of blood T cells in healthy people across ages. Primed by a sample-barcoded 5' primer and a J-beta primer mix, a second PCR proceeded for 7 to 11 cycles. TCRdb called the 5' RACE reads again in MiXCR, with one record for every CDR3 protein. The sample consists of roughly 680,000 distinct CDR3 sequences, 49% of them appearing once. What was sequenced was blood. These receptors were taken from an older woman in good health.

This clonotype has a handful of counts. This chain uses TRBV28 with TRBJ2-5; D possibly corresponds to TRBD2 (7 bases). The germline gives CDR1 MDHEN, CDR2 SYDVKM. Trimming took off 3 bases at V and 3 bases at J, with 17 bases between the two ends. The CDR3 is 16 amino acids. The CDR3 is CASSLGAGVMEETQYF. CDR3 DNA: TGTGCCAGCAGTTTGGGGGCGGGAGTGATGGAAGAGACCCAGTACTTC.

This clonotype has at least ten counts. This chain joins TRBV20-1 and TRBJ1-5, with D tentatively TRBD1 (5 bases). The V end lost 1 base, the J end lost 5 bases, and 18 bases lay between the germline ends. This CDR3 has 16 residues. Germline values: CDR1 DFQATT, CDR2 SNEGSKA (reference sequence). Written as DNA, the CDR3 is TGCAGTGCTAGAGGTAGGGACTCGGGTCTTGATCAGCCCCAGCATTTT. Its translation: CSARGRDSGLDQPQHF.

This clonotype has only a few counts. The chain employs TRBV11-3 and TRBJ2-7, with D hard to call. V lost 2 bases to trimming and J lost 0 bases, with 8 bases between them. Germline V gene data show CDR1 as SGHNT and CDR2 as YENEEA. The CDR3 runs to 14 residues. The CDR3 DNA sequence: TGTGCCAGCAGCTTATATCCTGGCTCCTACGAGCAGTACTTC. It translates to CASSLYPGSYEQYF.

The rearrangement joins TRBV29-1 to TRBJ2-1; the D call may be TRBD1 or TRBD2 (5 bases each). In germline, CDR1 is SQVTM, CDR2 ANQGSEA. This CDR3 has 14 amino acids. Trimming took off 1 base at V and 7 bases at J, with 14 bases between the two ends. The CDR3 DNA follows: TGCAGCGTTGAAGCTGGGGAGAGGGGAAATGAGCAGTTCTTC. This encodes CSVEAGERGNEQFF.

J is TRBJ2-5 and V is TRBV12-5, with 7 positions matching TRBD2. TRBJ2-1 matches the DNA end more closely, so the J call is doubtful. Germline V gene data show CDR1 as LGHNT and CDR2 as FRNRAP. This CDR3 has 16 residues. This chain's CDR3 is CASGWGWGTTQETQFF. DNA of the CDR3: TGTGCTAGTGGTTGGGGATGGGGGACTACCCAAGAGACCCAGTTCTTC.